This T cell receptor beta chain appears in the sequencing data of a study of circulating and synovial CD4+ cells in juvenile arthritis. Broader study findings: Some such blood samples were as oligoclonal as synovium.

Generated by immunoSEQ multiplex PCR, the TCRdb table keeps only in-frame clones and is missing some. The table shows a few thousand clones, with about 83% occurring only once. Of note for this clone: As yet, its antigen is unknown.

Per the germline V gene, CDR1 is SGHRS and CDR2 is YFSETQ. With V trimmed by 2 bases and J by 6 bases, 17 bases remained unmatched. The CDR3 is made up of 19 amino acids. This receptor was taken from a human donor with juvenile idiopathic arthritis. This rearrangement joins TRBV5-1 to TRBJ2-3, with TRBD2 identical over 11 bases. The sample comprised CD4+ T cells from synovial fluid. The CDR3 spells CASSFYTSGRRTLHDTQYF. DNA for the CDR3: TGCGCCAGCAGCTTTTATACTAGCGGGAGAAGGACCCTTCATGATACGCAGTATTTT.